This is a list of T cell receptor beta chains from one sample in a study of blood T cells in healthy people across ages. TCRdb independently ran MiXCR on the 5' RACE reads; one entry per CDR3 protein. The sample lists 1.5 million to 2 million distinct CDR3 sequences, roughly 50% occurring once. The specimen was blood. All receptors come from a woman in her 40s in good health. CDR3s include the opening cysteine and the closing phenylalanine or tryptophan. The D gene is left open where the match is weak. Rows may omit the clone size; those that give it use once, few, many or a size class.

CSARDLGGRGPQTQYF	TGCAGTGCTAGAGATCTTGGGGGGCGAGGCCCTCAGACCCAGTACTTC	TRBV20-1	TRBJ2-5	NA	NA
CAGSRTRGADTQYF	TGTGCCGGCAGCCGGACTAGGGGGGCAGATACGCAGTATTTT	TRBV3-1	TRBJ2-3	NA	NA
CASPGRYLYNEQFF	TGTGCCAGCCCAGGGCGATACCTCTACAATGAGCAGTTCTTC	TRBV5-6	TRBJ2-1	NA	NA
CASSQDASREQYF	TGTGCCAGCAGCCAGGACGCCTCCCGCGAGCAGTACTTC	TRBV7-2	TRBJ2-7	few	NA
CASTVGTASTDTQYF	TGTGCCAGCACCGTAGGGACGGCTAGCACAGATACGCAGTATTTT	TRBV6-5	TRBJ2-3	few	NA
CASSFFAGVRYNYNEQFF	TGTGCCAGCAGTTTCTTTGCGGGGGTCCGATATAACTACAATGAGCAGTTCTTC	TRBV12-3/TRBV12-4	TRBJ2-1	NA	TRBD2
CATSGPTGGGYEQYF	TGTGCCACCAGTGGCCCGACAGGGGGTGGCTACGAGCAGTACTTC	TRBV24-1	TRBJ2-7	few	TRBD1
CSASELADYEQYF	TGCAGTGCTAGTGAGCTAGCCGATTACGAGCAGTACTTC	TRBV20-1	TRBJ2-7	once	NA
CASSYVPRGSNEKLFF	TGTGCCAGCAGTTACGTGCCCAGAGGGTCAAATGAAAAACTGTTTTTT	TRBV6-6	TRBJ1-4	few	NA
CSAATGGELKTQYF	TGCAGCGCTGCGACAGGGGGCGAGCTAAAGACCCAGTACTTC	TRBV29-1	TRBJ2-5	few	TRBD1
CASSQVRGGRQPQHF	TGCGCCAGCAGCCAAGTGAGAGGGGGCCGACAGCCCCAGCATTTT	TRBV4-1	TRBJ1-5	few	TRBD1
CASSQDQGTGTDTQYF	TGTGCCAGCAGCCAAGATCAAGGAACTGGCACAGATACGCAGTATTTT	TRBV4-2	TRBJ2-3	NA	NA
CASSPRAPGTDYGYTF	TGTGCCAGCAGCCCCCGAGCCCCCGGGACTGATTATGGCTACACCTTC	TRBV7-2	TRBJ1-2	NA	NA
CASSLTSGKGEKLFF	TGTGCCAGCAGTCTTACCTCAGGGAAAGGTGAAAAACTGTTTTTT	TRBV4-2	TRBJ1-4	NA	NA
CAIRGGSGAETQYF	TGTGCTATCAGGGGGGGTTCGGGAGCAGAGACCCAGTACTTC	TRBV7-7	TRBJ2-5	NA	NA
CASSGDIVNTEAFF	TGCGCCAGCAGCGGGGACATTGTGAACACTGAAGCTTTCTTT	TRBV5-1	TRBJ1-1	NA	NA
CASSAQQDGELFF	TGTGCCAGCTCCGCCCAACAGGACGGGGAGCTGTTTTTT	TRBV18	TRBJ2-2	few	NA
CSARSAGLNTEAFF	TGCAGTGCTAGATCGGCAGGTTTGAACACTGAAGCTTTCTTT	TRBV20-1	TRBJ1-1	NA	NA
CASSQRDSLVNEQFF	TGTGCCAGCAGTCAGAGGGACTCCCTTGTCAATGAGCAGTTCTTC	TRBV6-4	TRBJ2-1	NA	NA
CSASRGPSGVNVLTF	TGCAGTGCTAGTAGAGGCCCCTCTGGGGTCAACGTCCTGACTTTC	TRBV20-1	TRBJ2-6	NA	NA
CAISPRPGTVGLSSYEQYF	TGTGCCATCAGTCCCCGCCCCGGGACAGTCGGACTCTCCTCCTACGAGCAGTACTTC	TRBV10-3	TRBJ2-7	few	TRBD1
CASSHRDRPSYGYTF	TGTGCCAGCAGCCACCGGGACAGGCCGTCATATGGCTACACCTTC	TRBV3-1	TRBJ1-2	NA	TRBD1
CSAPRTSGYTF	TGCAGTGCTCCCCGGACCTCCGGCTACACCTTC	TRBV20-1	TRBJ1-2	NA	NA
CASSLAAGGADTQYF	TGTGCCAGCAGCTTAGCCGCGGGGGGCGCAGATACGCAGTATTTT	TRBV7-2	TRBJ2-3	few	TRBD2
CASSRRLAGVTYEQYF	TGTGCCAGCAGCCGTCGGCTAGCGGGGGTGACCTACGAGCAGTACTTC	TRBV28	TRBJ2-7	few	TRBD2
CASSYIAGGSYNEQFF	TGTGCCAGCAGCTACATAGCGGGGGGCTCCTACAATGAGCAGTTCTTC	TRBV7-2	TRBJ2-1	NA	TRBD2
CSATGTSGGGAKNIQYF	TGCAGTGCTACCGGGACTAGCGGGGGGGGAGCCAAAAACATTCAGTACTTC	TRBV20-1	TRBJ2-4	NA	TRBD2